Listed below are T cell receptor beta chains from one sample, sequenced in a study of breast tumors, draining lymph nodes, adjacent tissues. TCRdb re-called the multiplex PCR reads with MiXCR, one entry per CDR3 protein. The sample has about 89,000 distinct CDR3 sequences, approximately 30% seen once. Material: axillary lymph node tissue. The receptors derive from a female donor with breast cancer. Some clones in this sample may be carry-over from other donors' samples. Both conserved end residues are part of each CDR3. The order of the fields is clone size, D gene, V gene, J gene, CDR3 protein, CDR3 DNA. The D gene is left open where the match is weak. The size field is filled for only some rows; it gives once, few, many or a size class.

>NA|TRBD1|TRBV6-1|TRBJ1-2
CASSEALGQGGYGYTF
TGTGCCAGCAGTGAAGCGCTGGGACAGGGAGGCTATGGCTACACCTTC
>NA|TRBD1|TRBV2|TRBJ1-4
CASRSGQGRMGSGPEEKLFF
TGTGCCAGCAGATCGGGACAGGGGCGAATGGGGTCAGGGCCTGAGGAAAAACTGTTTTTT
>few|NA|TRBV4-3|TRBJ2-1
CASSQAFGGPLNEQFF
TGCGCCAGCAGCCAAGCCTTCGGAGGGCCCCTCAATGAGCAGTTCTTC
>many|TRBD1|TRBV5-1|TRBJ1-2
CASSLGQGAGGYTF
TGCGCCAGCAGCTTGGGTCAGGGGGCAGGAGGCTACACCTTC
>many|NA|TRBV28|TRBJ1-5
CASSLWDYSNQPQHF
TGTGCCAGCAGTTTATGGGATTATAGCAATCAGCCCCAGCATTTT
>many|TRBD1|TRBV6-5|TRBJ1-6
CASRTGYNSPLHF
TGTGCCAGCAGGACAGGGTATAATTCACCCCTCCACTTT
>many|NA|TRBV12-3/TRBV12-4|TRBJ2-7
CASSSDRYSAYEQYF
TGTGCCAGCAGTTCCGACAGGTATTCCGCATACGAGCAGTACTTC
>NA|NA|TRBV12-3/TRBV12-4|TRBJ1-4
CASSSTHRNRELFF
TGTGCCAGCAGTTCAACTCACCGCAACAGGGAGTTGTTTTTT
>many|NA|TRBV27|TRBJ1-2
CASSPAGVGYTF
TGTGCCAGCAGCCCTGCGGGGGTCGGCTACACCTTC
>many|TRBD2|TRBV10-1|TRBJ2-1
CASMGETSVYNEQFF
TGCGCCAGCATGGGCGAGACTAGCGTTTACAATGAGCAGTTCTTC
>many|NA|TRBV9|TRBJ2-7
CASSVGPDTSYEQYF
TGTGCCAGCAGCGTAGGGCCGGACACCTCCTACGAGCAGTACTTC
>many|NA|TRBV29-1|TRBJ1-3
CSVVLGNTIYF
TGCAGCGTTGTACTTGGAAACACCATATATTTT
>NA|TRBD1|TRBV4-2|TRBJ2-2
CASSSGQGITGELFF
TGTGCCAGCAGCTCCGGACAGGGGATAACCGGGGAGCTGTTTTTT
>NA|NA|TRBV24-1|TRBJ2-3
CATSQNGRTDTQYF
TGTGCCACCAGCCAAAACGGACGGACAGATACGCAGTATTTT
>many|NA|TRBV28|TRBJ2-3
CASTRQSTDTQYF
TGTGCCAGCACCCGCCAAAGCACAGATACGCAGTATTTT
>many|TRBD1|TRBV4-3|TRBJ1-2
CASSQDSYLFAGDRGQDYGYTF
TGCGCCAGCAGCCAAGATAGTTATTTATTCGCCGGGGACAGGGGGCAGGACTATGGCTACACCTTC
>many|NA|TRBV12-3/TRBV12-4|TRBJ1-2
CASSHGTLYGYTF
TGTGCCAGCAGCCACGGGACGTTGTATGGCTACACCTTC
>many|NA|TRBV6-5|TRBJ2-5
CASTDSKETQYF
TGTGCCAGCACGGACAGCAAAGAGACCCAGTACTTC
>many|NA|TRBV6-1|TRBJ1-5
CASSSPRGVSNQPQHF
TGTGCCAGCAGTAGCCCCCGGGGTGTTAGCAATCAGCCCCAGCATTTT
>many|NA|TRBV6-1|TRBJ1-3
CASSGFSGNTIYF
TGTGCCAGCAGTGGCTTCTCTGGAAACACCATATATTTT
>NA|NA|TRBV20-1|TRBJ2-5
CSASGRGRETQYF
TGCAGTGCTAGCGGGAGGGGGCGAGAGACCCAGTACTTC
>NA|NA|TRBV6-1|TRBJ2-7
CASSERGVCYEQYF
TGTGCCAGCAGTGAGCGGGGAGTCTGCTACGAGCAGTACTTC
>NA|TRBD1|TRBV7-9|TRBJ2-7
CASSLAGQGPNERHF
TGTGCCAGCAGCTTAGCAGGACAGGGGCCGAACGAGCGGCACTTC
>few|NA|TRBV6-5|TRBJ2-5
CASSPTETQYF
TGTGCCAGCAGTCCGACGGAGACCCAGTACTTC
>many|TRBD1|TRBV6-5|TRBJ1-2
CASRQTGGAYGYTF
TGTGCCAGCAGACAGACAGGGGGCGCCTATGGCTACACCTTC
>many|NA|TRBV20-1|TRBJ1-5
CSARGSGRWDQPQHF
TGCAGTGCTAGGGGTTCGGGTCGGTGGGATCAGCCCCAGCATTTT
>many|TRBD2|TRBV20-1|TRBJ2-7
CSAARAGASSYEQYF
TGCAGTGCCGCCCGAGCGGGAGCGAGCTCCTACGAGCAGTACTTC
>NA|NA|TRBV29-1|TRBJ1-1
CSAEAENTEAFF
TGCAGCGCCGAGGCAGAGAACACTGAAGCTTTCTTT
>many|NA|TRBV2|TRBJ2-2
CASTGGRAPGELFF
TGTGCCAGCACAGGGGGGAGGGCCCCCGGGGAGCTGTTTTTT
>many|NA|TRBV4-1|TRBJ2-7
CASSQEVVNYEQYF
TGCGCCAGCAGCCAAGAAGTAGTAAACTACGAGCAGTACTTC
>NA|TRBD1|TRBV6-6|TRBJ2-5
CASNPGTGSHQETQYF
TGTGCCAGCAATCCCGGGACAGGGAGCCACCAAGAGACCCAGTACTTC
>NA|TRBD1|TRBV20-1|TRBJ2-3
CSAGGDRGPADTQYF
TGCAGTGCTGGAGGAGACAGGGGTCCTGCAGATACGCAGTATTTT
>NA|NA|TRBV5-6|TRBJ2-7
CASSLVQGYEQYF
TGTGCCAGCAGCTTGGTGCAGGGATACGAGCAGTACTTC
>NA|NA|TRBV20-1|TRBJ1-4
CSAGIQGREKLFF
TGCAGTGCAGGGATTCAGGGACGAGAAAAACTGTTTTTT
>many|NA|TRBV20-1|TRBJ1-6
CSARVGALNSPLHF
TGCAGTGCTAGAGTGGGGGCCCTAAATTCACCCCTCCACTTT
>NA|NA|TRBV7-9|TRBJ2-3
CASSVTGSSDTQYF
TGTGCCAGCAGCGTAACAGGGAGCTCAGATACGCAGTATTTT
>few|TRBD1|TRBV6-2/TRBV6-3|TRBJ2-7
CASSHGTGTVVYEQYF
TGTGCCAGCAGTCACGGTACCGGGACAGTGGTTTACGAGCAGTACTTC
>NA|TRBD1|TRBV7-2|TRBJ2-2
CASSPLWSSGQRQGGELFF
TGTGCCAGCAGCCCACTCTGGTCCAGCGGCCAACGACAGGGCGGGGAGCTGTTTTTT
>many|NA|TRBV20-1|TRBJ2-7
CSAQRSDSTYEQYF
TGCAGTGCTCAGAGATCCGACAGTACCTACGAGCAGTACTTC
>NA|NA|TRBV5-1|TRBJ1-5
CASSPLEYGPGGSNQPQHF
TGCGCCAGCAGCCCGCTCGAATACGGACCTGGCGGGAGCAATCAGCCCCAGCATTTT
>once|NA|TRBV20-1|TRBJ1-4
CSAPPRGLEKLFF
TGCAGTGCTCCTCCAAGGGGCTTAGAAAAACTGTTTTTT
>many|NA|TRBV27|TRBJ1-5
CASSSIPPGRNQPQHF
TGTGCCAGCAGTTCAATCCCCCCAGGCCGCAATCAGCCCCAGCATTTT
>many|TRBD2|TRBV19|TRBJ2-1
CASNLGLVRGNEQFF
TGTGCCAGTAATCTTGGACTAGTAAGGGGCAATGAGCAGTTCTTC
>NA|TRBD1|TRBV24-1|TRBJ1-5
CATSDSGTGVSNQPQHF
TGTGCCACCAGTGATTCCGGGACAGGGGTGAGCAATCAGCCCCAGCATTTT
>few|TRBD1|TRBV18|TRBJ1-1
CASSPPTGTVNTEAFF
TGTGCCAGCTCACCACCGACGGGGACAGTCAACACTGAAGCTTTCTTT
>many|TRBD2|TRBV5-8|TRBJ2-5
CASSEGTTLGTQYF
TGTGCCAGCAGCGAAGGGACTACCTTGGGGACCCAGTACTTC
>many|NA|TRBV7-2|TRBJ2-5
CASSSGLLGETQYF
TGTGCCAGCAGCTCGGGACTTCTCGGGGAGACCCAGTACTTC
>once|NA|TRBV7-9|TRBJ2-7
CASSFYICSMRLAGSYEQYF
NA
>many|NA|TRBV20-1|TRBJ2-5
CSARDSWTVETQYF
TGCAGTGCTAGAGATTCGTGGACAGTAGAGACCCAGTACTTC
>NA|TRBD1|TRBV7-2|TRBJ1-2
CASSDSGGYGYTF
TGTGCCAGCAGCGATTCAGGGGGCTATGGCTACACCTTC
>many|NA|TRBV7-2|TRBJ1-4
CASSKPADEKLFF
TGTGCCAGCAGCAAACCGGCGGATGAAAAACTGTTTTTT
>many|NA|TRBV5-1|TRBJ1-2
CASSPSQIYGYTF
TGCGCCAGCAGCCCGTCGCAGATTTATGGCTACACCTTC
>many|NA|TRBV10-3|TRBJ2-5
CAISLGTPQETQYF
TGTGCCATCAGTCTCGGGACACCTCAGGAGACCCAGTACTTC